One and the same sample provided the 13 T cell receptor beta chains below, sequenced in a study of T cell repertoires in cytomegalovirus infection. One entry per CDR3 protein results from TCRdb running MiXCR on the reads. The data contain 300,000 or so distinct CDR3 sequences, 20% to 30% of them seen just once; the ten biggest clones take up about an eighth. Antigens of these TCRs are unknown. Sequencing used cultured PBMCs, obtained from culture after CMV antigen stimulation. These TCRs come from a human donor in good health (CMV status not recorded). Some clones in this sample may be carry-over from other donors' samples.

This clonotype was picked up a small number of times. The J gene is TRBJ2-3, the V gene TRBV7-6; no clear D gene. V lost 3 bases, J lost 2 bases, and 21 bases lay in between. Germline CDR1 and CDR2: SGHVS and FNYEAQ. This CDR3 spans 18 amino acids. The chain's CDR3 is CASSLFFGQATSTDTQYF. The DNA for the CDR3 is TGTGCCAGCAGCTTGTTTTTCGGTCAGGCCACCTCCACAGATACGCAGTATTTT.

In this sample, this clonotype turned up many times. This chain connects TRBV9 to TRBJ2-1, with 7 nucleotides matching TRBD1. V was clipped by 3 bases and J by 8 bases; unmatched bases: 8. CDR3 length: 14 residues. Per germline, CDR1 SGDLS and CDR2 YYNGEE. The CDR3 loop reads CASSARQGWDEQFF. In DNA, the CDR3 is TGTGCCAGCAGCGCCCGACAGGGATGGGATGAGCAGTTCTTC.

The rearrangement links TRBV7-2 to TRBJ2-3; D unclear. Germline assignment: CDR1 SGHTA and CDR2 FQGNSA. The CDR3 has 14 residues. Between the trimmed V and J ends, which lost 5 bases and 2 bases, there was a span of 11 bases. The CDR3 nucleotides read TGTGCCAGCAGCCGGCAGCTTTTCACAGATACGCAGTATTTT. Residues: CASSRQLFTDTQYF.

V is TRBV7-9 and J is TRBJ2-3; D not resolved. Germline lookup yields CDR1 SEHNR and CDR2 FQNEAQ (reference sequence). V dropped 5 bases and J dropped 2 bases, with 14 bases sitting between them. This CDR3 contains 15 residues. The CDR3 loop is CASSPRIENTDTQYF. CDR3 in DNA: TGTGCCAGCAGCCCAAGAATCGAGAACACAGATACGCAGTATTTT.

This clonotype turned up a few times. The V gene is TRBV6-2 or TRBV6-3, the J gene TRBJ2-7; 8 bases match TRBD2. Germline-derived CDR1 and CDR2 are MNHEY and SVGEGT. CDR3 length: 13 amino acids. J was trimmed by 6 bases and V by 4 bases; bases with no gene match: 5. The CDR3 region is CASSFRTSSEQYV. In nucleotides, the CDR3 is TGTGCCAGCAGTTTCCGGACTAGCAGCGAGCAGTACGTC.

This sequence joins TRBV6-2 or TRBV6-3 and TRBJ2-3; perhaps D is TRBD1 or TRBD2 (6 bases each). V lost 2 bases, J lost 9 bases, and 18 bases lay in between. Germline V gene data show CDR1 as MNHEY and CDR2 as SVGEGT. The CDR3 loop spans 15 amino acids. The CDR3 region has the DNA TGTGCCAGCAGTTACGGGGGGCTCCGAGTGGGGACGCAGTATTTT. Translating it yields CASSYGGLRVGTQYF.

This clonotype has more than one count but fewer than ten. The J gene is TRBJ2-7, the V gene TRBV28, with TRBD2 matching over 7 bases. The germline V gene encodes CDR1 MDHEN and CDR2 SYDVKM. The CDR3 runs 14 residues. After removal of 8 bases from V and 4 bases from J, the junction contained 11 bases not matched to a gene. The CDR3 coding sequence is TGTGCCAGCTGCCTCGCGACTAGCCCTTACGAGCAGTACTTC. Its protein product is CASCLATSPYEQYF.

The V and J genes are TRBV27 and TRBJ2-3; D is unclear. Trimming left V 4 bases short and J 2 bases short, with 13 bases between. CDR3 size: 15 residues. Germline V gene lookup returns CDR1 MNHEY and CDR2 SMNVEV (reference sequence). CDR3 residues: CASSSLSGYTDTQYF. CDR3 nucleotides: TGTGCCAGCAGTTCCCTTAGTGGGTACACAGATACGCAGTATTTT.

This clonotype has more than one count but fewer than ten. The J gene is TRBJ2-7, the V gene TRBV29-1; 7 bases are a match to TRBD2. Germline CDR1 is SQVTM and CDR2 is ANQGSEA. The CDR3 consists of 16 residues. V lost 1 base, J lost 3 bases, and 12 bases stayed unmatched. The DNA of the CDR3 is TGCAGCGTTGAAGTGGCCCGCGGGAGTCGGCTCTACGAGCAGTACTTC. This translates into CSVEVARGSRLYEQYF.

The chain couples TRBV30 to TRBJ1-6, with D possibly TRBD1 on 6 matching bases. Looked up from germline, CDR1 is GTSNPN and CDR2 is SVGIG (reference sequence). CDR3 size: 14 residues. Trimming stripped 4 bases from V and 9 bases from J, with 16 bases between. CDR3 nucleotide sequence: TGTGCCTGGACAAGCCAGGGGAGGCGTTCACCCCTCCACTTT. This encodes CAWTSQGRRSPLHF. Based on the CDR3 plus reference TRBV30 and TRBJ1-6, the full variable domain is SQTIHQWPATLVQPVGSPLSLECTVEGTSNPNLYWYRQAAGRGLQLLFYSVGIGQISSEVPQNLSASRPQDRQFILSSKKLLLSDSGFYLCAWTSQGRRSPLHFGNGTRLTVT.

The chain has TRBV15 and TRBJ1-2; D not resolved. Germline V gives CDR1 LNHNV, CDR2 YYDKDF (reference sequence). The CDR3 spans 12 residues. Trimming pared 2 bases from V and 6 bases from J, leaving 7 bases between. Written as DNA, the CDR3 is TGTGCCACCAGCAGAAACAGAGATGGCTACACCTTC. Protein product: CATSRNRDGYTF.

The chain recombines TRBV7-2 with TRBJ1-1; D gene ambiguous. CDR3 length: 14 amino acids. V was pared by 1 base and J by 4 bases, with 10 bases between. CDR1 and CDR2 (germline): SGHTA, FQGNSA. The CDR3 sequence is CASSLVGRVTEAFF. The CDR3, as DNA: TGTGCCAGCAGCTTAGTAGGTAGGGTCACTGAAGCTTTCTTT.

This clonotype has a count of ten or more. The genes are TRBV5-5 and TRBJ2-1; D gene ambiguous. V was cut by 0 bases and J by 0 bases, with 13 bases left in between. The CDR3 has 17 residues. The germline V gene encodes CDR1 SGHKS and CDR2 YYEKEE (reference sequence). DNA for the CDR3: TGTGCCAGCAGCTTGGATTTCGGTCTAAGCTCCTACAATGAGCAGTTCTTC. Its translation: CASSLDFGLSSYNEQFF.